The clone carrying this TCR beta chain was detected ten times or more. The source of the sample is a study of neurological immune-mediated disorders. Time point described: technical triplicate 2. The sorted libraries took approximately 1 million CD4+ or CD8+ T cells. The V segment lost 4 bases and the J segment 6 bases; nucleotides outside the gene matches: 9. The CDR3 sequence is 15 residues long. Germline CDR1 and CDR2: SGHDT and YYEEEE. 5'RACE generated cDNA with 10-nucleotide random UMIs. From 15-18 subjects, over 190 million TCR-beta sequences were obtained in each sequencing run. TCRdb fed the 5' RACE reads into MiXCR, producing one record per CDR3 protein. Among roughly 32,000 distinct CDR3 sequences listed, more than 10% were seen once.

The TCR was taken from a female donor with HTLV-1-associated myelopathy (HAM/TSP). Sequenced input: CD4+ T cells from blood. The chain is built from TRBV5-6 and TRBJ2-2; 7 nucleotides align to TRBD1. CDR3 loop: CASSQWDSGPGELFF. The CDR3 bases are TGTGCCAGCAGCCAGTGGGACAGCGGCCCCGGGGAGCTGTTTTTT.